This TCR beta chain was captured in a study of Ad26.COV2.S vaccination and SARS-CoV-2 variants. Profiled with immunoSEQ multiplex PCR; TCRdb holds only in-frame clones, not every one. The table has 100,000 or so clones, less than 85% seen once; the top ten hold 15% to 20%. Germline V lookup: CDR1 LNHDA, CDR2 SQIVND (reference sequence). V lost 2 bases and J 3 bases, leaving 16 bases between the germline ends. CDR3 length equals 16 residues. The receptor comes from a human donor who had recovered from COVID-19. The chain recombines TRBV19 with TRBJ1-1; no firm D call. The sample in question was peripheral blood, obtained after recovery from COVID-19. Here the CDR3 DNA reads TGTGCCAGTAGTATAATCCCATCGGACCGGGACACTGAAGCTTTCTTT. This sequence encodes CASSIIPSDRDTEAFF.